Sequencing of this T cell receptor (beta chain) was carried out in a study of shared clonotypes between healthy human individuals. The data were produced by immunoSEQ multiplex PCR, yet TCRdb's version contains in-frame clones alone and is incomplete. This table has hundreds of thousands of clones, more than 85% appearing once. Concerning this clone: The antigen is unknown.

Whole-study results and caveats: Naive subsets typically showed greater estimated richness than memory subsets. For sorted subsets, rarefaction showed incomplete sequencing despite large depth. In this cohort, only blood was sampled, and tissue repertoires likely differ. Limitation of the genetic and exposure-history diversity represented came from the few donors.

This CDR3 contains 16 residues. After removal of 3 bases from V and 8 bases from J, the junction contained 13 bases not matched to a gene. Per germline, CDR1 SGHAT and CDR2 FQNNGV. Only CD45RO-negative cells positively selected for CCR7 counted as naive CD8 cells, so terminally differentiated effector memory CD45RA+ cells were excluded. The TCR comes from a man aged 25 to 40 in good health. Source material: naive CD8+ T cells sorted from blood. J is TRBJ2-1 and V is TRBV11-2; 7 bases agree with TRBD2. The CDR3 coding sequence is TGTGCCAGCAGCTTTGTCTCCCAGCGACTAGCTCATGAGCAGTTCTTC. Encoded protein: CASSFVSQRLAHEQFF.